Following are 17 T cell receptor beta chains from one sample sequenced in a study of liver allograft versus peripheral blood T cells. On the study more broadly: The authors compared T cell receptor repertoires in transplanted livers with recipients' peripheral blood repertoires.

TCRdb called the reads again in MiXCR, with one record for every CDR3 protein. Of some 7,200 distinct CDR3 sequences in the sample, 17% were seen once. The receptors here all came from a human patient who had a liver transplant. Some T cells may trace back to the graft donor.

The V and J genes are TRBV12-3 or TRBV12-4 and TRBJ1-4; a weak D match, TRBD1 (6 bases). The CDR3 totals 15 residues. Between the trimmed V and J ends, which lost 5 bases and 7 bases, there was a span of 17 bases. As DNA, the CDR3 is TGTGCCAGCAGTCTTACAGGGATTTTCGGTGAAAAACTGTTTTTT. Protein product: CASSLTGIFGEKLFF.

Within the sample, this clonotype is medium-sized. The chain joins TRBV27 to TRBJ1-3; D ambiguous. The germline V and J ends were trimmed by 2 bases and 0 bases, with 8 bases remaining between them. Looked up from germline, CDR1 is MNHEY and CDR2 is SMNVEV (reference sequence). The CDR3 has 15 amino acids. The DNA of the CDR3 is TGTGCCAGCAGTTTAAGGCCGCACTCTGGAAACACCATATATTTT. This encodes CASSLRPHSGNTIYF.

This clonotype was seen more than once but under ten times. This chain connects TRBV7-9 to TRBJ1-4, with D hard to call. This CDR3 contains 13 residues. Trimming cost V 5 bases and J 7 bases, with 11 bases left between them. Germline V gene data show CDR1 as SEHNR and CDR2 as FQNEAQ (reference sequence). CDR3 sequence (DNA): TGTGCCAGCAGCCGTGGAGAGAGTGAAAAACTGTTTTTT. Protein product: CASSRGESEKLFF.

Sample share makes this clonotype medium-sized. This chain connects TRBV29-1 to TRBJ1-4, with D possibly being TRBD1 (6 bases). Looked up from germline, CDR1 is SQVTM and CDR2 is ANQGSEA. The CDR3 extends over 12 amino acids. V was cut by 8 bases and J by 3 bases, with 10 bases left in between. The CDR3 sequence is CSTRGANEKLFF. CDR3 sequence (DNA): TGCAGCACCAGGGGTGCTAATGAAAAACTGTTTTTT.

This chain connects TRBV25-1 to TRBJ1-1; D is unclear. The closer fit of TRBJ1-6 to the DNA end suggests the J call may be wrong. This CDR3 is 13 amino acids long. Germline V CDR1 and CDR2: MGHDK, SYGVNS. CDR3 in amino acids: CASSDPGFVALHF. Here the CDR3 DNA reads TGTGCCAGCAGTGACCCGGGGTTTGTGGCCCTCCACTTT.

The J gene is TRBJ2-7, the V gene TRBV7-9; TRBD1 aligns across 7 bases. The CDR3 sequence is 15 residues long. The V gene's germline CDR1 is SEHNR and CDR2 FQNEAQ (reference sequence). Trimming cost V 5 bases and J 3 bases; bases outside gene matches: 10. This CDR3 is CASSPRGLWVYEQYF. CDR3 sequence (DNA): TGTGCCAGCAGCCCAAGGGGGCTCTGGGTCTACGAGCAGTACTTC.

The chain recombines TRBV4-1 with TRBJ1-1; D is ambiguous. The CDR3 is made up of 15 amino acids. With 0 bases removed from V and 7 bases from J, the gap between germline ends came to 15 bases. Per the germline V gene, CDR1 is MGHRA and CDR2 is YSYEKL. The CDR3 sequence is CASSQERVREDEAFF. CDR3 nucleotide sequence: TGCGCCAGCAGCCAAGAGCGGGTAAGGGAGGATGAAGCTTTCTTT.

This chain's CDR3 is CASHRGGGAVQRYGYTF. The CDR3 DNA is TGTGCCAGCCACCGGGGGGGGGGGGCTGTTCAGCGGTATGGCTACACCTTC. V gene TRBV6-1 combines with J gene TRBJ1-2; maybe TRBD1 (6 bases). The CDR3 is 17 amino acids. The germline gives CDR1 MNHNS, CDR2 SASEGT. The ends were cut back, 8 bases at V and 5 bases at J, with 27 bases in the middle.

A few counts support this clonotype. The chain employs TRBV19 and TRBJ2-7; D not resolved. The ends were cut back, 6 bases at V and 6 bases at J, with 15 bases in the middle. CDR1 is LNHDA, CDR2 SQIVND, per germline (reference sequence). CDR3 length: 13 residues. This CDR3 is CASSPTTLREQYF. The CDR3 nucleotides are TGTGCCAGTAGCCCTACGACCCTACGCGAGCAGTACTTC.

This clonotype is classed as medium-sized. The chain couples TRBV29-1 to TRBJ2-3; 7 bases line up with TRBD1. The germline V gene encodes CDR1 SQVTM and CDR2 ANQGSEA. The CDR3 runs to 14 residues. With 8 bases clipped from V and 1 base from J, the junction kept 9 bases outside the gene matches. The CDR3 protein is CSMRTGGGTDTQYF. CDR3 nucleotide sequence: TGCAGCATGCGGACAGGTGGAGGCACAGATACGCAGTATTTT.

The chain is built from TRBV7-9 and TRBJ1-2; D is perhaps TRBD1 (6 bases). The CDR3 extends over 11 amino acids. Deletions cut 4 bases from V and 6 bases from J, with 6 bases between. CDR1 is SEHNR and CDR2 is FQNEAQ in the germline V gene (reference sequence). For the CDR3, the DNA is TGTGCCAGCAGCTCAGGGGATGGCTACACCTTC. Its protein is CASSSGDGYTF.

Judged by abundance, this clonotype is medium-sized. The V call is TRBV19, the J call TRBJ2-3; a weak D match, TRBD1 (6 bases). V was clipped by 7 bases and J by 2 bases, with 19 bases between them. This CDR3 is 16 amino acids long. In germline, CDR1 is LNHDA, CDR2 SQIVND (reference sequence). CDR3 sequence reads: CASTMGARSATDTQYF. CDR3 nucleotides: TGTGCCAGTACCATGGGGGCACGCTCGGCCACAGATACGCAGTATTTT.

In its sample, this clonotype ranks as medium-sized. V is TRBV6-5 and J is TRBJ2-6, with D hard to call. V lost 2 bases, J lost 5 bases, and 10 bases lay in between. Germline CDR1 is MNHEY and CDR2 is SVGAGI. The CDR3 runs 15 residues. CDR3 sequence (DNA): TGTGCCAGCAGTTACGGCCCCTACTGGGCCAACGTCCTGACTTTC. Translated, it gives CASSYGPYWANVLTF.

This clonotype was seen only once. This sequence joins TRBV6-5 and TRBJ2-2, with 9 bases aligning to TRBD2. Trimming removed 6 bases from V and 4 bases from J; junction bases left unmatched: 6. CDR1 is MNHEY and CDR2 is SVGAGI in the germline V gene. The CDR3 covers 15 residues. CDR3 loop: CASRPLAGFTGELFF. CDR3 coding DNA: TGTGCCAGCAGACCCCTAGCGGGGTTCACCGGGGAGCTGTTTTTT.

By share, this clonotype counts as medium-sized. The rearrangement joins TRBV19 to TRBJ1-1; D unclear. The CDR3 runs 13 residues. V shed 5 bases and J shed 1 base, with 8 bases lying between them. Germline CDR1 LNHDA, CDR2 SQIVND (reference sequence). CDR3 amino acids: CASSVRENTEAFF. CDR3 coding DNA: TGTGCCAGTAGTGTAAGGGAGAACACTGAAGCTTTCTTT.

This chain uses TRBV20-1 with TRBJ1-1; maybe TRBD1 (6 bases). The germline gives CDR1 DFQATT, CDR2 SNEGSKA (reference sequence). This CDR3 has 12 residues. The V gene lost 6 bases and the J gene lost 3 bases, with 11 bases spanning the gap. The CDR3 coding sequence is TGCAGTGCCAACAGGGTAGACACTGAAGCTTTCTTT. This gives the protein CSANRVDTEAFF.

This clonotype is medium-sized by share. CDR3 sequence: CASTTPGGGGQGGYGYTF. The DNA for the CDR3 is TGTGCCAGCACCACCCCTGGAGGAGGGGGCCAAGGAGGATATGGCTACACCTTC. The V gene is TRBV28, the J gene TRBJ1-2, with TRBD1 matching 7 bases. V dropped 7 bases and J dropped 5; count of bases not matched to a gene: 22. Germline lookup yields CDR1 MDHEN and CDR2 SYDVKM. The CDR3 contains 18 residues.